This TCR beta chain was found in a study of beta chain features in type 1 diabetes (dated by TCRdb to 2017 to 2018). A note on the overall study: Patients and healthy donors did not differ in mean age, gender distribution, total cell number or subset yield. In the study, recently diagnosed type 1 diabetes patients and matched healthy donors were compared on the TCRB repertoires of their sorted circulating CD4+ T cell subsets. Regulatory and stem cell-like memory subsets were obtained from only 8 patients and roughly 8 healthy donors, while naive and central memory subsets were obtained from all 30 or so donors. A total of roughly 98,000,000 sorted cells were examined across all samples, and a strong correlation was observed between cell number per subset and RNA yield.

This clone was counted a few times. This receptor's antigen is unknown. Per-base quality was not reported, and no clone a single base away is much larger than it. The CDR3 goes from the cysteine to the phenylalanine over 17 residues. The only DNA kept is the CDR3, 51 bases in frame from the first base. V loses 0 bases at its end and J loses 2 bases; junction bases beyond the gene matches: 9. Sequences SGDLS (CDR1) and YYNGEE (CDR2) are obtained from the germline V gene. The entire isolated RNA was reverse transcribed using the High Capacity cDNA Reverse Transcription Kit, and thus expressed TCRB transcripts were sequenced. Deep immunoSEQ sequencing was performed on naive, central memory and regulatory T cell samples, with an average of roughly 3.6 million total reads per sample. Sorted cells were lysed in RLT buffer and RNA was extracted with DNase-treated RNeasy Micro or Mini kits, depending on cell number. To prevent cross-contamination, each cell subset was processed individually, whereas patient and healthy donor samples were processed jointly. The immunoSEQ multiplex PCR was used to amplify TCRB sequences from cDNA, yielding 87-bp fragments that span the CDR3 region. The amplicons were sequenced using the Illumina HiSeq platform. As for how the authors treated the data: PCR bias was computationally corrected using synthetic template baselines, reads within Hamming distance 2 were collapsed, and singletons that could not be merged were discarded. Reads were aligned against IMGT to assign V, D and J genes, CDR3 length and insertions or deletions at six rearrangement sites. Within each subset, clonotype counts were normalized to the number of sorted cells before true diversity and Gini coefficients were calculated with the tcR R package. Repertoire sharing was quantified using the overlap coefficient calculated on TCRB nucleotide sequences. Out-of-frame TCRB sequences from naive cells were analyzed to stand in for the pre-selection repertoire. The table was pulled from immuneACCESS by TCRdb, which kept in-frame rearrangements only. Such tables lose some clones; where checked, under half of the loss comes from unresolved V genes, and the rest has no known cause. For V, J and clone size, that table is used; D and trimming come from the DNA. This sample comprises hundreds of thousands of clones, approximately 15% of them detected only once. Approximately 0.035% of the sample is held by the ten biggest clonotypes.

Each donor gave one peripheral blood draw, averaging roughly 0.11 L, which was collected into heparinised tubes. Naive, central memory, regulatory and stem cell-like memory CD4+ T cells were sorted on a BD FACSAria II using a panel including CD45RO, CCR7, CD25, CD127, CD95 and CD27. A purity above 95% was achieved for all sorted populations. Right away, PBMCs were isolated by Lymphoprep density gradient centrifugation and were stained directly, with no culture step. So that batch effects would be minimized, each experiment stained and sorted samples in pairs, pairing one healthy donor with one patient. General study outcomes and caveats: The naive, central memory and regulatory TCRB repertoires appeared to resemble one another more closely among patients than among healthy donors. HLA sub-analyses involved small numbers of individuals, so any influence of HLA type on TCRB rearrangement remained unresolved. PCR may preferentially amplify shorter templates, but because patient and control samples were amplified and corrected together, any resulting skew would affect both groups equally. A moderate but significant shortening of TCRB CDR3 length was observed in type 1 diabetes patients in all four CD4+ subsets. Because cDNA was sequenced instead of genomic DNA, activated cells with high expression could be over-represented, although the groups did not differ in activation or CD3 levels. At VDJ recombination sites, type 1 diabetes patients had fewer insertions and more deleted nucleotides, which implies abnormalities in thymic rearrangement.

This chain joins TRBV9 to TRBJ2-5, with 8 bases matching TRBD2. This clonotype was sampled from a man aged 25 to 45 in good health. The sequenced material came from naive CD4+ T cells from blood. The meaning of the sample's cell subset or site label: true naive CD4+ T cells. The CDR3 protein is CASSVGNSGEKQETQYF. DNA sequence: TGTGCCAGCAGCGTAGGCAATAGCGGGGAGAAACAAGAGACCCAGTACTTC. Supplemented by the reference TRBV9 and TRBJ2-5 proteins around the CDR3, the complete variable domain is DSGVTQTPKHLITATGQRVTLRCSPRSGDLSVYWYQQSLDQGLQFLIQYYNGEERAKGNILERFSAQQFPDLHSELNLSSLELGDSALYFCASSVGNSGEKQETQYFGPGTRLLVL.